A single sample gave rise to the 23 T cell receptor beta chains below, sequenced in a study of T cell repertoires in cytomegalovirus infection. TCRdb processed the reads anew with MiXCR; each CDR3 protein has one entry. This table holds about a million distinct CDR3 sequences, around 32% found once. These TCRs' antigens remain unknown. Sample: cultured CD8+ T cells from PBMCs, taken from culture after CMV antigen stimulation. These TCRs come from a human donor in good health (CMV status not recorded). Some clones in this sample may be carry-over from other donors' samples.

There are a few counts of this clonotype. The chain joins TRBV5-4 to TRBJ1-6; 8 positions agree with TRBD1. Looked up from germline, CDR1 is SGHNT and CDR2 is YYREEE (reference sequence). Unmatched junction bases numbered 4, after V lost 2 bases and J lost 0 bases. The CDR3 totals 17 residues. CDR3 nucleotide sequence: TGTGCCAGCAGCTTCGGACAGGGTGGCTCCTATAATTCACCCCTCCACTTT. This sequence encodes CASSFGQGGSYNSPLHF.

This clonotype occurred many times. The chain joins TRBV12-3 or TRBV12-4 to TRBJ2-7; 11 nucleotides match TRBD1. This CDR3 comprises 15 residues. The junction had 9 bases not matched to a gene; V was cut back by 5 bases and J by 6 bases. The CDR3 sequence is CASSLGQGALGEQYF. CDR3 coding DNA: TGTGCCAGCAGTCTTGGACAGGGGGCGCTGGGCGAGCAGTACTTC.

This chain joins TRBV9 and TRBJ1-3; 7 bases match TRBD1. CDR3 length: 14 residues. The V gene end was trimmed by 4 bases and the J gene end by 3 bases; junction bases not matched to a gene: 4. The germline V gene has CDR1 SGDLS and CDR2 YYNGEE. CDR3 DNA: TGTGCCAGCAGCCCGTACAGGGGTGGAAACACCATATATTTT. This codes for CASSPYRGGNTIYF.

This clonotype was seen many times. The chain couples TRBV7-9 to TRBJ2-1; D uncertain. The germline V gene has CDR1 SEHNR and CDR2 FQNEAQ (reference sequence). This CDR3 region has 12 residues. Between the trimmed V and J ends, which lost 4 bases and 7 bases, there was a span of 8 bases. DNA of the CDR3: TGTGCCAGCAGCTCGGGTAGGAATGAGCAGTTCTTC. This gives the protein CASSSGRNEQFF.

J is TRBJ1-4 and V is TRBV12-3 or TRBV12-4; TRBD1 matches 7 bases. The CDR3 covers 14 residues. V lost 5 bases to trimming and J lost 4 bases; unmatched junction nucleotides: 4. In nucleotides, the CDR3 is TGTGCCAGCAGTGGACAGGACTATAATGAAAAACTGTTTTTT. It is translated as CASSGQDYNEKLFF.

This clonotype was recorded a few times. The V gene is TRBV12-5, the J gene TRBJ1-1; no definite D call. Looked up from germline, CDR1 is LGHNT and CDR2 is FRNRAP. V was shortened by 6 bases and J by 7 bases, with 12 bases between the two germline ends. This CDR3 is built from 12 residues. This CDR3 reads CASGPPSYEAFF. In DNA form, the CDR3 reads TGTGCTAGTGGCCCCCCGAGCTATGAAGCTTTCTTT.

This clonotype was seen at least ten times. The rearrangement joins TRBV27 to TRBJ1-1, with D maybe TRBD1 (5 bases). CDR1 and CDR2 from the germline V gene are MNHEY and SMNVEV (reference sequence). CDR3 length equals 14 residues. Trimming removed 6 bases at V and 1 base at J, with 12 bases between. This CDR3 reads CASSLQGKNTEAFF. The CDR3 DNA follows: TGTGCCAGCAGCTTGCAGGGAAAGAACACTGAAGCTTTCTTT.

V is TRBV29-1 and J is TRBJ2-1; possibly TRBD1 or TRBD2 for D (6 bases each). V lost 7 bases, J lost 0 bases, and 16 bases lay in between. Germline CDR1 is SQVTM and CDR2 is ANQGSEA. The CDR3 is 15 amino acids. The DNA of the CDR3 is TGCAGCGGCACAGGGTTCGGGGGCTCCTACAATGAGCAGTTCTTC. Amino acids: CSGTGFGGSYNEQFF.

There are a few counts of this clonotype. This chain uses TRBV6-6 with TRBJ1-3; D is unclear. Trimming stripped 5 bases from V and 5 bases from J, with 7 bases between. Germline-derived CDR1 and CDR2 are MNHNY and SVGAGI (reference sequence). The CDR3 has 12 amino acids. Here the CDR3 reads CASSPDRNTIYF. The DNA of the CDR3 is TGTGCCAGCAGTCCAGACCGAAACACCATATATTTT.

This chain uses TRBV5-1 with TRBJ2-4; D may match TRBD1 or TRBD2 (6 bases each). Germline CDR1 reads SGHRS; CDR2 reads YFSETQ. The CDR3 is 16 residues long. Trimming removed 0 bases from V and 5 bases from J, with 15 bases in between. CDR3 DNA sequence: TGCGCCAGCAGCTTGGTTCTCCCAGGGGAGGAAAACATTCAGTACTTC. It translates to CASSLVLPGEENIQYF.

The chain links TRBV28 to TRBJ2-6; perhaps TRBD1 as D (5 bases). CDR1 and CDR2 from the germline V gene are MDHEN and SYDVKM. Trimming pared 6 bases from V and 0 bases from J, leaving 9 bases between. The CDR3 has 15 amino acids. The CDR3 here is CASRQGSSGANVLTF. DNA for the CDR3: TGTGCCAGCAGGCAGGGCAGCTCTGGGGCCAACGTCCTGACTTTC.

The chain joins TRBV7-9 to TRBJ2-2; D may match TRBD1 or TRBD2 (5 bases each). CDR1 and CDR2 (germline): SEHNR, FQNEAQ (reference sequence). Trimming removed 3 bases at V and 0 bases at J, with 11 bases between. The CDR3 totals 16 residues. The CDR3 is CASSLLQGANTGELFF. The CDR3, as DNA: TGTGCCAGCAGCTTGTTGCAGGGAGCGAACACCGGGGAGCTGTTTTTT.

A few counts support this clonotype. The gene calls are TRBV15 and TRBJ2-3, with a tentative D call TRBD2 (7 bases). Germline loops: CDR1 LNHNV, CDR2 YYDKDF (reference sequence). The V gene lost 5 bases and the J gene lost 0 bases, with 15 bases spanning the gap. The CDR3 spans 16 residues. The CDR3 nucleotides are TGTGCCACCAGCCCGCGGGGGCGTGGTAGCACAGATACGCAGTATTTT. It encodes CATSPRGRGSTDTQYF.

There are a few counts of this clonotype. The J gene is TRBJ1-4, the V gene TRBV24-1; TRBD1 is a possible D gene (6 bases). CDR3 length: 15 residues. The germline V and J ends were trimmed by 4 bases and 10 bases, with 18 bases remaining between them. The germline CDR1 and CDR2 sequences are KGHDR and SFDVKD. CDR3 sequence reads: CATSERTTEGGKLFF. The CDR3 coding sequence is TGTGCCACCAGTGAAAGGACCACAGAGGGGGGAAAACTGTTTTTT.

Here the CDR3 DNA reads TGTGCCAGCAGCTCGCTCGATGATGGGCCCTCCTATGGCTACACCTTC. It is translated as CASSSLDDGPSYGYTF. The rearrangement joins TRBV7-9 to TRBJ1-2; D gene uncertain. V lost 4 bases and J 4 bases, leaving 19 bases between the germline ends. Germline-derived CDR1 and CDR2 are SEHNR and FQNEAQ (reference sequence). This CDR3 has 16 residues.

V and J are TRBV5-4 and TRBJ2-7; TRBD2 aligns across 7 bases. The ends lost 3 bases at V and 7 bases at J; junction bases unmatched: 1. The CDR3 is 11 amino acids. Germline-derived CDR1 and CDR2 are SGHNT and YYREEE (reference sequence). The CDR3 coding sequence is TGTGCCAGCAGCTGGGGAGGGGAGCAGTACGTC. It codes for CASSWGGEQYV.

The chain has TRBV7-4 and TRBJ2-1, with D maybe TRBD2 (6 bases). Trimming removed 1 base at V and 0 bases at J, with 10 bases between. The CDR3 has 16 amino acids. Germline V gives CDR1 SGHVT, CDR2 SQSDAQ. In nucleotides, the CDR3 is TGTGCCAGCAGCTTAGTCGGGAGACTCTCCTACAATGAGCAGTTCTTC. Translated: CASSLVGRLSYNEQFF.

In its sample, this clonotype was seen many times. The chain links TRBV7-8 to TRBJ2-2; TRBD2 matches 10 bases. CDR3 length equals 19 residues. The germline gives CDR1 SGHVS, CDR2 FQNEAQ. Germline trimming cut 0 bases from V and 0 bases from J; bases unmatched to any gene: 7. CDR3 DNA sequence: TGTGCCAGCAGCTTAGCCGTTAGCGGGGGGATAGCGAACACCGGGGAGCTGTTTTTT. Its translation is CASSLAVSGGIANTGELFF. Full variable domain (remainder filled in from reference TRBV7-8 and TRBJ2-2): GAGVSQSPRYKVAKRGQDVALRCDPISGHVSLFWYQQALGQGPEFLTYFQNEAQLDKSGLPSDRFFAERPEGSVSTLKIQRTQQEDSAVYLCASSLAVSGGIANTGELFFGEGSRLTVL.

This sequence joins TRBV9 and TRBJ2-3; D is undetermined. This CDR3 region has 13 residues. The germline CDR1 and CDR2 sequences are SGDLS and YYNGEE. Trimming pared 0 bases from V and 4 bases from J, leaving 6 bases between. The DNA for the CDR3 is TGTGCCAGCAGCGTAGGCCAGTCAGATACGCAGTATTTT. This codes for CASSVGQSDTQYF.

This clonotype was recorded at least ten times. The chain joins TRBV7-2 to TRBJ1-1, with 12 bases fitting TRBD1. CDR3 length: 17 amino acids. Per the germline V gene, CDR1 is SGHTA and CDR2 is FQGNSA. Trimming at V came to 3 bases and at J to 1 base, leaving 6 bases not matched to a gene. The CDR3 DNA sequence: TGTGCCAGCAGCTTCACCGGGACAGGGGGCAAGAACACTGAAGCTTTCTTT. It is translated as CASSFTGTGGKNTEAFF.

The chain links TRBV27 to TRBJ1-2; D may be TRBD1 (5 bases). Germline V gene lookup returns CDR1 MNHEY and CDR2 SMNVEV (reference sequence). The CDR3 is 13 residues long. Trimming shortened V by 8 bases and J by 5 bases, and 15 bases separated the two germline ends. Written as DNA, the CDR3 is TGTGCCAGCGGAAAGGGTGCAGGGTATGGCTACACCTTC. Translation gives CASGKGAGYGYTF.

The V and J genes are TRBV4-1 and TRBJ2-3; 11 nucleotides match TRBD2. The CDR3 contains 16 residues. With V trimmed by 3 bases and J by 6 bases, 8 bases remained unmatched. The germline V gene encodes CDR1 MGHRA and CDR2 YSYEKL. The CDR3 region is CASSQFSGGAWDTQYF. The CDR3 nucleotides are TGCGCCAGCAGCCAGTTTAGCGGGGGGGCCTGGGATACGCAGTATTTT.

This chain links TRBV24-1 with TRBJ2-2, with 9 bases identical to TRBD1. This CDR3 has 15 residues. Trimming took 10 bases from V and 4 from J; bases not matched to a gene: 9. Germline V gene sequence: CDR1 KGHDR, CDR2 SFDVKD. The CDR3: CATTSGTGRTGELFF. The CDR3 coding sequence is TGTGCCACTACCTCCGGGACAGGGCGCACCGGGGAGCTGTTTTTT.